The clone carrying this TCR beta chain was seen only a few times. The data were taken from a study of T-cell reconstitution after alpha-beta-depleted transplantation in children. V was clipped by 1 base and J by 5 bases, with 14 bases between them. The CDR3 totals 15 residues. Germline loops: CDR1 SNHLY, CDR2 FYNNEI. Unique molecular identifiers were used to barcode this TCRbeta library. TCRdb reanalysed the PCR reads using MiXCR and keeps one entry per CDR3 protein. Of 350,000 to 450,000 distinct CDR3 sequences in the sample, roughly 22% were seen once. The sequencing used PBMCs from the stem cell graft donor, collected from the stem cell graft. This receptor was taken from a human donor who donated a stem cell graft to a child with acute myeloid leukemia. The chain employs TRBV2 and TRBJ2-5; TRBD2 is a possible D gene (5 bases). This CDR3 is CASSEGHQSGETQYF. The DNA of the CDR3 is TGTGCCAGCAGTGAAGGCCACCAATCGGGGGAGACCCAGTACTTC.